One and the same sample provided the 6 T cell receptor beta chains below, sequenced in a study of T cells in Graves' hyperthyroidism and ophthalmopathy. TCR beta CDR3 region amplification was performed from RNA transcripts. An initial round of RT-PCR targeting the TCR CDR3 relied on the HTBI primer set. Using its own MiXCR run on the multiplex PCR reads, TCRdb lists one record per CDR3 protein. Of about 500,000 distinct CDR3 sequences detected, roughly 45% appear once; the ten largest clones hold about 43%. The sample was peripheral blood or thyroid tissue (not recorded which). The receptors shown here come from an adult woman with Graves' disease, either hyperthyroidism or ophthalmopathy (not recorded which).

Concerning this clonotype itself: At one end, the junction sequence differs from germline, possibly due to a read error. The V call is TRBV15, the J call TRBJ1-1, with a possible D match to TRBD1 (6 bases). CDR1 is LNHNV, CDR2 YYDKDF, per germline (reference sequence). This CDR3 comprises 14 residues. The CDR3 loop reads CATKAGTPNTEAFF. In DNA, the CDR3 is TGCGCCACTAAAGCCGGGACACCGAACACTGAAGCTTTCTTT.

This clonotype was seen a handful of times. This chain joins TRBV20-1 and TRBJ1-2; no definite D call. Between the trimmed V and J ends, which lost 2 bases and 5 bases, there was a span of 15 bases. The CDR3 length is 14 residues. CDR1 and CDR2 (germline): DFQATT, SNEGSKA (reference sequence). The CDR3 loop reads CSARPAGAGYGYTF. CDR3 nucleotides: TGCAGTGCTAGACCGGCGGGAGCAGGATATGGCTACACCTTC.

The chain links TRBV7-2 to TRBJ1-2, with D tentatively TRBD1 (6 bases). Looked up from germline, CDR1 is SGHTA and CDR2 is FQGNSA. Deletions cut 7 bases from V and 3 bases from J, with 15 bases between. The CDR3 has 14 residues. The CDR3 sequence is CASITTGRDYGYTF. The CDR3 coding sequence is TGTGCCAGCATCACTACAGGGAGGGACTATGGCTACACCTTC.

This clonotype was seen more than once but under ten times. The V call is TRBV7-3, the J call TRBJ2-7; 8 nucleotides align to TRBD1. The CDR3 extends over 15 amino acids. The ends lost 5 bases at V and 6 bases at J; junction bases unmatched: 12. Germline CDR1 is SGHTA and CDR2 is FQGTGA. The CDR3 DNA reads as TGTGCCAGCAGCCGAACCGGGACAGGAGGTCGCGAGCAGTACTTC. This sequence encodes CASSRTGTGGREQYF.

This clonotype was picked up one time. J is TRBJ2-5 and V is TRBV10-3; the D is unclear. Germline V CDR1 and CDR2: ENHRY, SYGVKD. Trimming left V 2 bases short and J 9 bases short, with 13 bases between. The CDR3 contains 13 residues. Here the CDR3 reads CAISEDSHQPQYF. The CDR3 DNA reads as TGTGCCATCAGTGAGGATTCCCATCAGCCCCAGTACTTC.

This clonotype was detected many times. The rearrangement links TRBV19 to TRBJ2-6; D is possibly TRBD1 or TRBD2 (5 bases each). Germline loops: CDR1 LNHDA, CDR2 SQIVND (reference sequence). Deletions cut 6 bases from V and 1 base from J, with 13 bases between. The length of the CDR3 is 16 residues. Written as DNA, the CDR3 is TGTGCCAGTAGCCGGGACCCCTGGTCTGGGGCCAACGTCCTGACTTTC. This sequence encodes CASSRDPWSGANVLTF.